These T cell receptor beta chains were read from a single sample in a study of T cells expressing NK-cell markers. One entry per CDR3 protein, without DNA, is what TCRdb gives after re-calling the 5' RACE reads. The sample has approximately 440,000 distinct CDR3 sequences. Material: blood T cells: a sorted CD56 or NKG2C T cell subset, CD4+ or CD8+ T cells, or bulk PBMC T cells (not recorded which). These receptors were obtained from a woman between 45 and 65 years old in good health. The CDR3 runs from the conserved cysteine through the conserved F or W.

J | V | CDR3
TRBJ2-7 | TRBV19 | CASSTAGPYEQYF
TRBJ1-3 | TRBV7-7 | CASSLSATSGNTIYF
TRBJ2-7 | TRBV7-9 | CASSAVRDNYEQYF
TRBJ1-3 | TRBV12-3/TRBV12-4 | CATTFGNTIYF
TRBJ1-1 | TRBV20-1 | CSARDPREAFF
TRBJ1-5 | TRBV5-1 | CARDVGRSNQPQHF
TRBJ1-2 | TRBV12-3/TRBV12-4 | CASCRAFNYGYTF
TRBJ2-2 | TRBV3-1 | CASLGVGTGELFF
TRBJ2-3 | TRBV29-1 | CSVDSFSTDTQYF
TRBJ2-2 | TRBV15 | CATSRGLAGGGELFF